These T cell receptor beta chains were read from a single sample in a study of neurological immune-mediated disorders. TCRdb fed the 5' RACE reads into MiXCR, producing one record per CDR3 protein. The sample lists around 25,000 distinct CDR3 sequences, about 2.6% occurring once. The sequencing input was PBMCs. The receptors stem from a woman in her forties or fifties with multiple sclerosis. The CDR3 runs from the conserved cysteine through the conserved F or W. D genes are given only for firm matches. Not every row has a clone size; where given, it reads once, few, many or a size class.

v_gene	abundance	j_gene	d_gene	CDR3nt	CDR3aa
TRBV9	many	TRBJ2-3	.	TGTGCCAGCAGCGTAGCCGGGGTCACAGATACGCAGTATTTT	CASSVAGVTDTQYF
TRBV29-1	many	TRBJ1-1	.	TGCAGCGCCGCGAACACTGAAGCTTTCTTT	CSAANTEAFF
TRBV2	many	TRBJ2-7	.	TGTGCCAGCAGTTCCCCGAGGAGGCAGTACTTC	CASSSPRRQYF
TRBV7-2	medium-sized	TRBJ2-1	.	TGTGCCAGCAGCTTAGGGATCGACTCCTACAATGAGCAGTTCTTC	CASSLGIDSYNEQFF
TRBV20-1	few	TRBJ2-1	.	TGCAGTGCTAGTCCTAGCCACAATGAGCAGTTCTTC	CSASPSHNEQFF
TRBV7-9	many	TRBJ1-4	TRBD1	TGTGCCAGCAGCGCCGGGACAGGGGATGAAAAACTGTTTTTT	CASSAGTGDEKLFF
TRBV10-3	many	TRBJ1-1	TRBD1	TGTGCCATCAGCGGGACAGCCTATGACCAGGGCACTGAAGCTTTCTTT	CAISGTAYDQGTEAFF
TRBV15	medium-sized	TRBJ1-2	.	TGTGCCACCAGCAGAGATGCCTCAGGGGTTTATGGCTACACCTTC	CATSRDASGVYGYTF
TRBV29-1	many	TRBJ2-1	.	TGCAGCGTTGAAGTTTCCGGGTCGAGGAATGAGCAGTTCTTC	CSVEVSGSRNEQFF
TRBV2	many	TRBJ1-6	.	TGTGCCAGCCTGGGGACGGTCAGGGGATCCTATAATTCACCCCTCCACTTT	CASLGTVRGSYNSPLHF
TRBV3-1	many	TRBJ2-2	TRBD1	TGTGCCAGCAGCCGGGACAGCGCGAACACCGGGGAGCTGTTTTTT	CASSRDSANTGELFF
TRBV20-1	few	TRBJ1-5	.	TGCAGTGCTAGAGAACAGGGATCTGGGCAGCCCCAGCATTTT	CSAREQGSGQPQHF
TRBV20-1	many	TRBJ1-2	.	TGCAGTGCTCACAGGGCAGGCTACACCTTC	CSAHRAGYTF
TRBV27	many	TRBJ2-7	.	TGTGCCAGCAGTTTGGGGCAGGGGTCCTACGAGCAGTACTTC	CASSLGQGSYEQYF
TRBV20-1	.	TRBJ2-3	TRBD1	TGCAGTGCCTCTAGGTTGGACAGGGGTTTTTCAGATACGCAGTATTTT	CSASRLDRGFSDTQYF
TRBV11-2	few	TRBJ2-3	.	TGTGCCAGCAGCTTAGACCCTAATTTCCCAGATACGCAGTATTTT	CASSLDPNFPDTQYF
TRBV6-5	few	TRBJ2-1	TRBD2	TGTGCCAGCAGTTACCAGCGGGGGTACAATGAGCAGTTCTTC	CASSYQRGYNEQFF
TRBV20-1	few	TRBJ2-1	TRBD2	TGCAGTGCTAACCGACTAGCGGGAGCCTACAATGAGCAGTTCTTC	CSANRLAGAYNEQFF
TRBV12-3/TRBV12-4	many	TRBJ1-1	TRBD1	TGTGCCAGCACCACTAGACAGGGGGCGGATGCTTTCTTT	CASTTRQGADAFF
TRBV20-1	many	TRBJ1-1	TRBD1	TGCAGTGCTAGCCCGACAGGGTTAGACACTGAAGCTTTCTTT	CSASPTGLDTEAFF
TRBV7-8	many	TRBJ2-1	.	TGTGCCAGCAGCTTATCGGACTCCCCCCATTTGGAGCAGTTCTTC	CASSLSDSPHLEQFF
TRBV29-1	many	TRBJ2-5	.	TGCAGCGTCCGCGCCGATCAAGAGACCCAGTACTTC	CSVRADQETQYF
TRBV29-1	many	TRBJ1-2	TRBD1	TGCAGCGTTGGGACAGGGGCTGGCTACACCTTC	CSVGTGAGYTF
TRBV30	.	TRBJ2-3	.	TGTGCCTGGAGTTCGACCGGCACAGATACGCAGTATTTT	CAWSSTGTDTQYF
TRBV15	many	TRBJ1-4	.	TGTGCCACCCGGGCCGTTGGTGAAAAACTGTTTTTT	CATRAVGEKLFF
TRBV20-1	many	TRBJ2-1	.	TGCAGTGCTTCGTCTTTAGCGGAGGATGAGCAGTTCTTC	CSASSLAEDEQFF
TRBV7-8	many	TRBJ2-7	.	TGTGCCAGCAGCTCGATAGCATCCTACGAGCAGTACTTC	CASSSIASYEQYF
TRBV3-1	many	TRBJ1-4	.	TGTGCCAGCAGCCAAGAACAGTTACTCGCTACGGATGAAAAACTGTTTTTT	CASSQEQLLATDEKLFF
TRBV20-1	many	TRBJ2-7	TRBD1	TGCAGTGCTAGAGCGACAGGGAATAGCTACGAGCAGTACTTC	CSARATGNSYEQYF
TRBV11-3	few	TRBJ1-1	.	TGTGCCAGCAGCTGGGGTGGAGGGCGTACGTTCATGAACACTGAAGCTTTCTTT	CASSWGGGRTFMNTEAFF
TRBV24-1	many	TRBJ2-7	.	TGTGCCACCTCAGGGGCCTACGAGCAGTACTTC	CATSGAYEQYF
TRBV29-1	medium-sized	TRBJ1-3	TRBD1	TGCAGCGTTGCAAGGGGGCGAACTGGAAACACCATATATTTT	CSVARGRTGNTIYF
TRBV20-1	few	TRBJ1-6	TRBD1	TGCAGTGCTCACAATACAGGGGCAAGCTCCTATAATTCACCCCTACACTTT	CSAHNTGASSYNSPLHF
TRBV7-9	many	TRBJ1-6	.	TGTGCCAGCAGCCCCGATGGGGTCGCGCCCCTCAACTTT	CASSPDGVAPLNF
TRBV6-4	many	TRBJ2-7	.	TGTGCCAGCAGTGAAACCGCCGGGCCCTACGAGCAGTACTTC	CASSETAGPYEQYF
TRBV20-1	medium-sized	TRBJ2-1	.	TGCAGTGCGTTGACAGGTGGGGCGCGGGTGGTGAATGAGCAGTTCTTC	CSALTGGARVVNEQFF
TRBV20-1	many	TRBJ2-3	TRBD2	TGCAGTGGTGGGAGGGCCTCCACAGATACGCAGTATTTT	CSGGRASTDTQYF
TRBV9	few	TRBJ2-5	TRBD2	TGTGCCAGCAGCCCCCAAACTAGCGGGGGGGCGGAGACCCAGTACTTC	CASSPQTSGGAETQYF
TRBV18	many	TRBJ2-7	TRBD2	TGTGCCAGCTCACCAAAAGCGGGACTAGCGGGAGTTACCCACGAGCAGTACTTC	CASSPKAGLAGVTHEQYF